Following are 2 T cell receptor beta chains from one sample sequenced in a study of T cell repertoires in ileal Crohn's disease. The data were produced by immunoSEQ multiplex PCR, yet TCRdb's version contains in-frame clones alone and is incomplete. Counted here are a few thousand clones, 79% occurring once; the ten biggest clones make up 55% to 80%. Time point meaning: proximal margin of the surgical specimen (macroscopically non-inflamed). The material sequenced was ileal tissue. These TCRs come from an adult with Crohn's disease.

The rearrangement joins TRBV6-1 to TRBJ1-3; 7 nucleotides line up with TRBD1. The germline gives CDR1 MNHNS, CDR2 SASEGT. The trim removed 9 bases at V and 4 bases at J, leaving 12 bases unmatched. The CDR3 is 15 residues long. The CDR3 sequence is CASNSEGALGNTIYF. DNA of the CDR3: TGTGCCAGTAATTCCGAGGGGGCTTTAGGAAACACCATATATTTT.

This rearrangement joins TRBV6-5 to TRBJ1-2, with D unclear. V was pared by 7 bases and J by 1 base, with 10 bases between. The CDR3 totals 13 residues. The germline V gene encodes CDR1 MNHEY and CDR2 SVGAGI. The CDR3 coding sequence is TGTGCCAGCACCAAAGGGCATAACTATGGCTACACCTTC. It encodes CASTKGHNYGYTF.